Listed here are 14 T cell receptor beta chains from one sample, sequenced in a study of cytomegalovirus exposure and HLA in healthy donors. PCR used 60 Vbeta primers and 13 Jbeta primers. Data came from immunoSEQ multiplex PCR; TCRdb stores just in-frame clones and leaves some out. There are approximately 170,000 clones in the sample; roughly 83% occur only once, and less than 2.5% lies in the top ten. The sequenced sample consisted of PBMCs. These receptor sequences come from a woman aged 45-60 years in good health and CMV-seronegative.

With regard to this clone: Its ends do not fully match the called genes, so a read error is possible. This chain uses TRBV13 with TRBJ1-1, with 9 bases matching TRBD1. The CDR3 has 16 amino acids. In germline, CDR1 is PRHDT, CDR2 FYEKMQ (reference sequence). The CDR3 nucleotides read TGTGCCAGCAGCCTAGGAGGGACAGGGTACTCCTCTGAAGCTTTCTTT. Its protein product is CASSLGGTGYSSEAFF.

The J gene is TRBJ1-4, the V gene TRBV7-2; weak D call: TRBD1 (5 bases). V lost 8 bases to trimming and J lost 8 bases, with 15 bases between them. Germline V lookup: CDR1 SGHTA, CDR2 FQGNSA. The CDR3 is made up of 13 amino acids. The chain's CDR3 is CASGRGGREKLFF. CDR3 nucleotide sequence: TGTGCCAGCGGGAGGGGCGGTAGGGAAAAACTGTTTTTT.

This sequence joins TRBV28 and TRBJ2-7; D is unresolved. The CDR3 has 14 residues. Germline V gives CDR1 MDHEN, CDR2 SYDVKM. The germline V and J ends were trimmed by 4 bases and 6 bases, with 16 bases remaining between them. The CDR3 nucleotides are TGTGCCAGCAGTTACTACCGGTCGCTCACCGAGCAGTACTTC. This codes for CASSYYRSLTEQYF.

CDR3 loop: CASSDRGREGYGYTF. As DNA, the CDR3 is TGTGCCAGCAGCGACAGGGGGCGTGAAGGCTATGGCTACACCTTC. The rearrangement uses TRBV4-2 and TRBJ1-2, with 10 bases matching TRBD1. The CDR3 has 15 amino acids. CDR1 and CDR2 from the germline V gene are LGHNA and YNFKEQ. Trimming cost V 5 bases and J 4 bases; bases outside gene matches: 7.

The chain links TRBV6-4 to TRBJ2-1; tentatively, D is TRBD2 (5 bases). From germline, CDR1 is MRHNA and CDR2 SNTAGT. This CDR3 contains 16 residues. The V gene lost 0 bases and the J gene lost 1 base, with 10 bases spanning the gap. Written as DNA, the CDR3 is TGTGCCAGCAGTGACTCGGACGGGGTTTCCTACAATGAGCAGTTCTTC. It encodes CASSDSDGVSYNEQFF.

The gene calls are TRBV15 and TRBJ2-3, with D maybe TRBD1 (6 bases). The CDR3 contains 16 residues. The V gene's germline CDR1 is LNHNV and CDR2 YYDKDF (reference sequence). V lost 5 bases to trimming and J lost 0 bases, with 15 bases between them. CDR3 residues: CATSHPDRPSTDTQYF. The CDR3 DNA is TGTGCCACCAGCCACCCTGACAGGCCTAGCACAGATACGCAGTATTTT.

The chain uses TRBV9 and TRBJ1-3, with 7 bases that match TRBD1. There are 16 residues in the CDR3. Losses at the gene ends were 0 bases for V and 0 bases for J; bases not matched to a gene: 3. Germline CDR1 SGDLS, CDR2 YYNGEE. CDR3 protein: CASSVGDRGSGNTIYF. In nucleotides, the CDR3 is TGTGCCAGCAGCGTAGGGGACAGAGGCTCTGGAAACACCATATATTTT. Variable domain in full (rest from reference TRBV9 and TRBJ1-3): DSGVTQTPKHLITATGQRVTLRCSPRSGDLSVYWYQQSLDQGLQFLIQYYNGEERAKGNILERFSAQQFPDLHSELNLSSLELGDSALYFCASSVGDRGSGNTIYFGEGSWLTVV.

The chain links TRBV7-3 to TRBJ2-1; D remains ambiguous. The CDR3 length is 20 residues. Trimming stripped 0 bases from V and 0 bases from J, with 21 bases between. Germline assignment: CDR1 SGHTA and CDR2 FQGTGA. CDR3 DNA: TGTGCCAGCAGCTTAACGTCGGCCTTCGGCAGGCTGAGCTCCTACAATGAGCAGTTCTTC. Protein product: CASSLTSAFGRLSSYNEQFF.

This clone showed up just once. The J gene is TRBJ1-4, the V gene TRBV15; D possibly corresponds to TRBD1 (5 bases). V lost 2 bases and J 0 bases, leaving 13 bases between the germline ends. Looked up from germline, CDR1 is LNHNV and CDR2 is YYDKDF (reference sequence). CDR3 length: 17 amino acids. The CDR3 spells CATSRLRPGATNEKLFF. The CDR3 region has the DNA TGTGCCACCAGCAGACTACGACCGGGGGCAACTAATGAAAAACTGTTTTTT. Together with reference TRBV15 and TRBJ1-4, the CDR3 gives the full variable domain: DAMVIQNPRYQVTQFGKPVTLSCSQTLNHNVMYWYQQKSSQAPKLLFHYYDKDFNNEADTPDNFQSRRPNTSFCFLDIRSPGLGDTAMYLCATSRLRPGATNEKLFFGSGTQLSVL.

This chain uses TRBV6-1 with TRBJ1-2, with 8 positions matching TRBD1. V lost 1 base, J lost 8 bases, and 3 bases stayed unmatched. CDR3 length equals 13 residues. The germline V gene has CDR1 MNHNS and CDR2 SASEGT. The CDR3 is CASSEVQGDGYTF. The DNA of the CDR3 is TGTGCCAGCAGTGAAGTACAGGGGGACGGCTACACCTTC.

The chain uses TRBV7-3 and TRBJ2-1, with TRBD2 matching 9 bases. The CDR3 spans 16 residues. After removal of 4 bases from V and 4 bases from J, the junction contained 8 bases not matched to a gene. Germline V gene lookup returns CDR1 SGHTA and CDR2 FQGTGA. CDR3 amino acids: CASSSTLAGRYNEQFF. CDR3 coding DNA: TGTGCCAGCAGCTCCACGCTAGCGGGGAGGTACAATGAGCAGTTCTTC. The full variable domain, its missing parts supplied by reference TRBV7-3 and TRBJ2-1, is GAGVSQTPSNKVTEKGKYVELRCDPISGHTALYWYRQSLGQGPEFLIYFQGTGAADDSGLPNDRFFAVRPEGSVSTLKIQRTERGDSAVYLCASSSTLAGRYNEQFFGPGTRLTVL.

The CDR3 protein is CASRKEAGVGTDTQYF. The CDR3 DNA reads TGCGCCAGCCGGAAGGAAGCGGGGGTGGGCACAGATACGCAGTATTTT. The chain joins TRBV4-1 to TRBJ2-3; 8 bases are shared with TRBD2. The CDR3 runs 16 residues. The germline V gene encodes CDR1 MGHRA and CDR2 YSYEKL. The V and J ends lost 8 bases and 1 base, in that order; junction bases with no gene match: 11.

The V and J genes are TRBV7-9 and TRBJ1-1; D is unresolved. Per the germline V gene, CDR1 is SEHNR and CDR2 is FQNEAQ (reference sequence). Between the trimmed V and J ends, which lost 6 bases and 8 bases, there was a span of 10 bases. CDR3 length: 11 residues. For the CDR3, the DNA is TGTGCCAGCAGTACGGGTATGGAAGCTTTCTTT. This encodes CASSTGMEAFF.

This clone was detected once. The chain links TRBV28 to TRBJ2-3, with a possible D match to TRBD2 (6 bases). V was clipped by 5 bases and J by 6 bases, with 6 bases between them. CDR3 length: 11 residues. Per germline, CDR1 MDHEN and CDR2 SYDVKM. CDR3 protein: CASSGRDTQYF. For the CDR3, the DNA is TGTGCCAGCAGTGGGAGGGATACGCAGTATTTT.